These T cell receptor beta chains were read from a single sample in a study of cytomegalovirus exposure and HLA in healthy donors. Sequencing was performed with immunoSEQ multiplex PCR; in TCRdb, only in-frame clones are kept and a portion is missing. The repertoire holds around 130,000 clones, with approximately 75% as singletons. Sequenced sample: PBMCs. These receptors all come from a middle-aged man in good health and CMV-seronegative. Each CDR3 is given with its conserved first and last residue. The order of the fields is clone size, D gene, J gene, V gene, CDR3 DNA, CDR3 protein. D genes are given only for firm matches. Size is omitted from some rows. Given values are once, few, many or a class for expanded clones.

- | TRBD1 | TRBJ1-3 | TRBV10-3 | TGTGCCATCAGTGAGAAGGCAGGGGGGAACACCATATATTTT | CAISEKAGGNTIYF
- | - | TRBJ1-4 | TRBV18 | TGTGCCAGCTCACCAGGGGACTCAACTAATGAAAAACTGTTTTTT | CASSPGDSTNEKLFF
- | - | TRBJ1-3 | TRBV6-5 | TGTGCCAGCAGAAGCTCTTCTGGAAACACCATATATTTT | CASRSSSGNTIYF
- | - | TRBJ2-7 | TRBV5-1 | TGCGCCAGCAGCTTGGGAGGGCAAAGGCTATACGAGCAGTACTTC | CASSLGGQRLYEQYF
- | TRBD1 | TRBJ2-7 | TRBV19 | TGTGCCAGTAGTTCACCAGGACAGGGGAACTCCTACGAGCAGTACTTC | CASSSPGQGNSYEQYF
- | - | TRBJ1-2 | TRBV7-2 | TGTGCCAGCAGCATCGACAGGTCCTATGGCTACACCTTC | CASSIDRSYGYTF
- | - | TRBJ1-5 | TRBV18 | TGTGCCAGCTCACCAAAAGAGGGAAATCAGCCCCAGCATTTT | CASSPKEGNQPQHF
few | - | TRBJ1-1 | TRBV25-1 | TGTGCCAGCACTCCAGGAGGGGGGGCTGAAGCTTTCTTT | CASTPGGGAEAFF
- | - | TRBJ1-1 | TRBV27 | TGTGCCAGCGGGGTCGGAGGAGGAGGCACTGAAGCTTTCTTT | CASGVGGGGTEAFF
- | - | TRBJ2-1 | TRBV7-2 | TGTGCCAGCAGCTCACGGAATGAGCAGTTCTTC | CASSSRNEQFF
- | - | TRBJ2-7 | TRBV7-9 | TGTGCCAGCAGCCCCCGACAGGATCCCTACGAGCAGTACTTC | CASSPRQDPYEQYF
few | - | TRBJ2-5 | TRBV7-9 | TGTGCCAGCAGCCCCCGCGGGGACAGAATTCAAGAGACCCAGTACTTC | CASSPRGDRIQETQYF
- | TRBD2 | TRBJ2-5 | TRBV10-2 | TGCGCCAGCAGTTTTGCGGGGGGTTACGAGACCCAGTACTTC | CASSFAGGYETQYF
- | - | TRBJ2-6 | TRBV30 | TGTGCCTGGAGTTCCGGGTTTGGAAGCTCTGGGGCCAACGGCCTGACTTTC | CAWSSGFGSSGANGLTF
- | - | TRBJ2-3 | TRBV30 | TGTGCCTGGAGTGAGATAGGAGGTACGCAGTATTTT | CAWSEIGGTQYF
few | TRBD1 | TRBJ2-2 | TRBV4-2 | TGTGCCAGCAGCCAAGAGCCCCCAGGGGGCGCGAACACCGGGGAGCTGTTTTTT | CASSQEPPGGANTGELFF
- | - | TRBJ2-1 | TRBV6-5 | TGTGCCAGCAGTTACGGGACTTTTTCGGACAATGAGCAGTTCTTC | CASSYGTFSDNEQFF